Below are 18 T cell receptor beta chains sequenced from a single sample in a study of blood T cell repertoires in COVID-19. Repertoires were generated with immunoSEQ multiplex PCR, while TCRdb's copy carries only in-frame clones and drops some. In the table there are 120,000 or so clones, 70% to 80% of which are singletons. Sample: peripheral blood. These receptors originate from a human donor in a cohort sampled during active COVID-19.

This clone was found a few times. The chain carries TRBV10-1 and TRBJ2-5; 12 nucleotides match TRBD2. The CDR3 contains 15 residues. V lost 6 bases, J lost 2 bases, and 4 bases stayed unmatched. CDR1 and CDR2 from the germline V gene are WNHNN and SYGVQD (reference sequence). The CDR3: CASSMTSGGQETQYF. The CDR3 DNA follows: TGCGCCAGCAGCATGACTAGCGGGGGACAAGAGACCCAGTACTTC.

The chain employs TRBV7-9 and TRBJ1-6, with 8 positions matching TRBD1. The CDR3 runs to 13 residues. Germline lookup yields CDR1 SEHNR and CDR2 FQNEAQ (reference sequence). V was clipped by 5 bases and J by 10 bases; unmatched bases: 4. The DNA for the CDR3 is TGTGCCAGCAGCCAGGGACAGGAGTCACCCCTCCACTTT. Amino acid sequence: CASSQGQESPLHF.

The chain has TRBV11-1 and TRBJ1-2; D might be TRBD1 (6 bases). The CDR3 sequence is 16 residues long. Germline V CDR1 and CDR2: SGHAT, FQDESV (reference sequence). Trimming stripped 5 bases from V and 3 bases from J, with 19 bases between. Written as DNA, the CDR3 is TGTGCCAGCAGCCCTTCCGGTACAGGGCGTCACTATGGCTACACCTTC. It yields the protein CASSPSGTGRHYGYTF.

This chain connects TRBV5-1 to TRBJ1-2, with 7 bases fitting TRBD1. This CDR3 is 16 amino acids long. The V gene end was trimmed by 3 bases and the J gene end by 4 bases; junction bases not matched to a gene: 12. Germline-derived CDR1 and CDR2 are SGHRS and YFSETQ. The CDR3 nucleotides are TGCGCCAGCAGCTACGCGGGACAGTCCTCCTTCTATGGCTACACCTTC. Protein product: CASSYAGQSSFYGYTF.

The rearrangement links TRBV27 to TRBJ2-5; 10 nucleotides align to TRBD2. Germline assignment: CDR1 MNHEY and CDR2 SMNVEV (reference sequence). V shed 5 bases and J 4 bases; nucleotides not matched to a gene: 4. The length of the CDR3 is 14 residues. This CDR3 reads CASSLLAGVETQYF. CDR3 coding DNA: TGTGCCAGCAGTCTTCTAGCGGGGGTAGAGACCCAGTACTTC.

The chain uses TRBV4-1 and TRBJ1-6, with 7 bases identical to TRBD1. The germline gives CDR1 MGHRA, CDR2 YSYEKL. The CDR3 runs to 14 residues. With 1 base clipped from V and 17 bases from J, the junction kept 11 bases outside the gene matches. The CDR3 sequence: CASSQVLRDRLIHF. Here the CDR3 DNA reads TGCGCCAGCAGCCAAGTTCTAAGGGACAGACTTATCCACTTT.

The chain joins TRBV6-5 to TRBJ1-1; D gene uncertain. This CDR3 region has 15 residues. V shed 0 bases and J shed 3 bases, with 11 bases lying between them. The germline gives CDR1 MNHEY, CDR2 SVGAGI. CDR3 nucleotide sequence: TGTGCCAGCAGTTACTCAGGACTTTTTGACACTGAAGCTTTCTTT. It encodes CASSYSGLFDTEAFF.

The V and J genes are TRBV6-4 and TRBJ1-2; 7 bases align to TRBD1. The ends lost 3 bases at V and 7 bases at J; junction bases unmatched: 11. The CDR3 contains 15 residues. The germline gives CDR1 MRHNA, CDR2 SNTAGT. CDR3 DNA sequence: TGTGCCAGCAGTGAATCCGGGACAGTGGGCCGTGGCTACACCTTC. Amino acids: CASSESGTVGRGYTF.

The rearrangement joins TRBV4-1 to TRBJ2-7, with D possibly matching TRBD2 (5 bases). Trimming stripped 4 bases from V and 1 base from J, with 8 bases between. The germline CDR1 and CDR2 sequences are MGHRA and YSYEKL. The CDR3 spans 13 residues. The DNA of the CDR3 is TGCGCCAGCAGCCCCCGGGGATCCTACGAGCAGTACTTC. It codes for CASSPRGSYEQYF.

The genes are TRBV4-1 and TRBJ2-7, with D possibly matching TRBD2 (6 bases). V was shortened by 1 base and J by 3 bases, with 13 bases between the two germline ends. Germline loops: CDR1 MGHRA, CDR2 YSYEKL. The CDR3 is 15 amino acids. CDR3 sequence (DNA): TGCGCCAGCAGCCAAGCCGGTCAGGGAGGCTACGAGCAGTACTTC. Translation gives CASSQAGQGGYEQYF.

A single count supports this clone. In nucleotides, the CDR3 is TGTGCCAGCAGACCCACAGTTTACAATGAGCAGTTCTTC. Its translation: CASRPTVYNEQFF. V and J are TRBV27 and TRBJ2-1, with no clear D. Trimming stripped 6 bases from V and 4 bases from J, with 10 bases between. The CDR3 consists of 13 residues. Germline-derived CDR1 and CDR2 are MNHEY and SMNVEV (reference sequence).

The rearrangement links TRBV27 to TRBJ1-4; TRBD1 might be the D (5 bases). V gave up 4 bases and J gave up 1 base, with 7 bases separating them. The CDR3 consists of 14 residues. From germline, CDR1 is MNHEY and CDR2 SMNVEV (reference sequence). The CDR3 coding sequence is TGTGCCAGCAGTTGGGGGGGAACTAATGAAAAACTGTTTTTT. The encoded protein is CASSWGGTNEKLFF.

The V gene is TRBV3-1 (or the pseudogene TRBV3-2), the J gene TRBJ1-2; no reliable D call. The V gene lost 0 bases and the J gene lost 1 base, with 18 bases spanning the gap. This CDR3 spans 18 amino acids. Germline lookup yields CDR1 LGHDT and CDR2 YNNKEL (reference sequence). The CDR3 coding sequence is TGTGCCAGCAGCCAAGACCCCCCAGACTGGAACTATAACTATGGCTACACCTTC. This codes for CASSQDPPDWNYNYGYTF.

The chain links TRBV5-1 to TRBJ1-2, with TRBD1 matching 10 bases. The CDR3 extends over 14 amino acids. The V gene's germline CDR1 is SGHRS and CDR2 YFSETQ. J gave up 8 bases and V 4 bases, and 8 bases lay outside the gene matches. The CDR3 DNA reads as TGCGCCAGCAGCCTCGACGGGACAGGGGCCGGCTACACCTTC. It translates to CASSLDGTGAGYTF.

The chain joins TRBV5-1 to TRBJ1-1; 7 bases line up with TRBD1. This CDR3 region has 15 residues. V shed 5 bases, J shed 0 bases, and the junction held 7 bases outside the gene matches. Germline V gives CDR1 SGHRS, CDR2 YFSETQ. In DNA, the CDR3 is TGCGCCAGCAGACATACACAGGGGATGAACACTGAAGCTTTCTTT. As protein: CASRHTQGMNTEAFF.

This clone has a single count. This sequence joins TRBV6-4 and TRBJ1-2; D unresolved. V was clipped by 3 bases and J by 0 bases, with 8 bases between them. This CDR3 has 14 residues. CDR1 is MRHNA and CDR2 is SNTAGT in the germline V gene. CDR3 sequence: CASSETTANYGYTF. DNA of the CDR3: TGTGCCAGCAGTGAGACAACAGCTAACTATGGCTACACCTTC.

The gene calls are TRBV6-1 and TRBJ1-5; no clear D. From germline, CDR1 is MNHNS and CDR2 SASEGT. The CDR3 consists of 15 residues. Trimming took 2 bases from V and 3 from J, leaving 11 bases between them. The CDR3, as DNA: TGTGCCAGCAGTGAATTGAGGTCCCACAATCAGCCCCAGCATTTT. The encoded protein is CASSELRSHNQPQHF.

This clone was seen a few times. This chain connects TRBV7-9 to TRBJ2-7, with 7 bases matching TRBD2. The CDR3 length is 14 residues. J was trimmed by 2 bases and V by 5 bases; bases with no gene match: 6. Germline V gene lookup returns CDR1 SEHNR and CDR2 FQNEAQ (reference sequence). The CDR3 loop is CASSRGTIPYEQYF. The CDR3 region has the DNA TGTGCCAGCAGCCGGGGGACTATACCCTACGAGCAGTACTTC.